This TCR beta chain originates from a study of CD8 T cells in ankylosing spondylitis. To note about this clonotype: Its antigen is currently unknown.

Study observations and caveats: Prior work had noted some motif variants in reactive arthritis blood and synovial fluid. Blood of patients with ankylosing spondylitis appeared to be characterized by a TCR beta motif of eight highly homologous variants.

Germline CDR1 is SGHRS and CDR2 is YFSETQ. The CDR3 sequence is 14 residues long. The V gene lost 0 bases and the J gene lost 2 bases, with 7 bases spanning the gap. TCRdb re-called the 5' RACE reads with MiXCR, one entry per CDR3 protein. The sample lists 250,000 to 350,000 distinct CDR3 sequences, less than 25% occurring once. The V call is TRBV5-1, the J call TRBJ2-3; D uncertain. This clonotype was sampled from a female donor with ankylosing spondylitis or in good health (not recorded which). Sequencing was performed on blood, either unsorted or a sorted T cell fraction (not recorded which). In DNA form, the CDR3 reads TGCGCCAGCAGCTTGGAGGACCTCACAGATACGCAGTATTTT. Translation gives CASSLEDLTDTQYF.